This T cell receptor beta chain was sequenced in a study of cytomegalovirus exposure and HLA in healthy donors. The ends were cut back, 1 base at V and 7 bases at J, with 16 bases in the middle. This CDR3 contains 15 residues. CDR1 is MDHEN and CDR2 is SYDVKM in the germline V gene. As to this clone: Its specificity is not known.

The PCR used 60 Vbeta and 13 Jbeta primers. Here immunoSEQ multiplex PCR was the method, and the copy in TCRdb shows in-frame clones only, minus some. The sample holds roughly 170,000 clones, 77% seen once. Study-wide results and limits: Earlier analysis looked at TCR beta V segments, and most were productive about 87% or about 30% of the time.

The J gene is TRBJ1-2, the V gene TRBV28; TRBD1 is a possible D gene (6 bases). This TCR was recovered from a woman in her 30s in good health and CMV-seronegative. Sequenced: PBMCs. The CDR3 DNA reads TGTGCCAGCAGTTTATTAGGGGGGGCGCTTCCTGGCTACACCTTC. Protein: CASSLLGGALPGYTF.